The clone carrying this T cell receptor (beta chain) was counted a single time. This specimen comes from a study of long-term antiretroviral therapy in people with HIV. Researchers ran immunoSEQ v3.0 at survey level. Some clones are missing from TCRdb's copy, which holds only in-frame ones; the method was immunoSEQ multiplex PCR. Altogether some 23,000 clones are present, more than 65% being singletons, with the ten largest covering about 5.3%. V lost 5 bases to trimming and J lost 6 bases; unmatched junction nucleotides: 8. The CDR3 consists of 14 residues. Germline V gene lookup returns CDR1 LNHDA and CDR2 SQIVND (reference sequence).

The sequences come from unsorted PBMCs, collected 0.5 years after starting antiretroviral therapy. The rearrangement uses TRBV19 and TRBJ1-1; TRBD1 matches 8 bases. This receptor was obtained from a woman between 40 and 55 years old with HIV. CDR3 protein: CASSPTGVGAEAFF. DNA of the CDR3: TGTGCCAGTAGTCCGACAGGGGTCGGGGCTGAAGCTTTCTTT.